The 6 T cell receptor beta chains below come from one sample, sequenced in a study of blood T cell repertoires in COVID-19. Sequenced by immunoSEQ multiplex PCR; TCRdb stores in-frame clones only, minus some. The table records 310,000 or so clones, approximately 90% of them present only once. Sequenced: PBMCs or T cells enriched from blood (not recorded which). The receptors originated from a woman aged 18-29 years who had recovered from COVID-19.

This chain uses TRBV7-9 with TRBJ2-1, with TRBD2 matching 8 bases. V lost 4 bases and J lost 4; bases outside the gene matches: 12. The CDR3 totals 17 residues. Germline CDR1 reads SEHNR; CDR2 reads FQNEAQ (reference sequence). CDR3 protein: CASSSHEILADYNEQFF. The CDR3 region has the DNA TGTGCCAGCAGCTCCCATGAAATACTAGCGGATTACAATGAGCAGTTCTTC. Together with reference TRBV7-9 and TRBJ2-1, the CDR3 gives the full variable domain: DTGVSQNPRHKITKRGQNVTFRCDPISEHNRLYWYRQTLGQGPEFLTYFQNEAQLEKSRLLSDRFSAERPKGSFSTLEIQRTEQGDSAMYLCASSSHEILADYNEQFFGPGTRLTVL.

On this clone: One end of the junction fails to match germline, which may point to a read error. V usage is TRBV9 and J usage is TRBJ2-3; 9 bases line up with TRBD2. Per the germline V gene, CDR1 is SGDLS and CDR2 is YYNGEE. CDR3 length equals 15 residues. For the CDR3, the DNA is TGTGCCAGCAGCGGGAGAGCGGGGGGCACCGATACGCAGTATTTT. Residues: CASSGRAGGTDTQYF.

V usage is TRBV29-1 and J usage is TRBJ1-2; the match to TRBD1 covers 10 bases. V shed 7 bases and J 2 bases; nucleotides not matched to a gene: 1. Germline V gene sequence: CDR1 SQVTM, CDR2 ANQGSEA. This CDR3 is 12 amino acids long. CDR3 amino acids: CSGGQGNYGYTF. CDR3 nucleotides: TGCAGCGGGGGACAGGGGAACTATGGCTACACCTTC.

In this sample, this clone turned up once. The chain carries TRBV12-3 or TRBV12-4 and TRBJ1-5; TRBD1 matches 7 bases. The CDR3 extends over 12 amino acids. Losses at the gene ends were 6 bases for V and 8 bases for J; bases not matched to a gene: 4. The CDR3 DNA is TGTGCCAGCAGGGCACAGGGGAAGCCCCAGCATTTT. Its protein is CASRAQGKPQHF.

In DNA form, the CDR3 reads TGTGCCAGCAGCGTATACAGGGTGCCGAACACCGGGGAGCTGTTTTTT. Translating gives CASSVYRVPNTGELFF. The chain uses TRBV9 and TRBJ2-2; D might be TRBD1 (6 bases). The CDR3 totals 16 residues. Germline V gene sequence: CDR1 SGDLS, CDR2 YYNGEE. V lost 1 base, J lost 0 bases, and 10 bases lay in between. The entire variable domain, with the rest obtained from reference TRBV9 and TRBJ2-2, is as follows: DSGVTQTPKHLITATGQRVTLRCSPRSGDLSVYWYQQSLDQGLQFLIQYYNGEERAKGNILERFSAQQFPDLHSELNLSSLELGDSALYFCASSVYRVPNTGELFFGEGSRLTVL.

CDR3: CASTSRSVYNEQFF. The DNA for the CDR3 is TGTGCCAGCACCTCTCGTTCAGTTTACAATGAGCAGTTCTTC. V is TRBV2 and J is TRBJ2-1; D remains ambiguous. CDR1 is SNHLY and CDR2 is FYNNEI in the germline V gene. The CDR3 has 14 residues. V dropped 7 bases and J dropped 4 bases, with 14 bases sitting between them.